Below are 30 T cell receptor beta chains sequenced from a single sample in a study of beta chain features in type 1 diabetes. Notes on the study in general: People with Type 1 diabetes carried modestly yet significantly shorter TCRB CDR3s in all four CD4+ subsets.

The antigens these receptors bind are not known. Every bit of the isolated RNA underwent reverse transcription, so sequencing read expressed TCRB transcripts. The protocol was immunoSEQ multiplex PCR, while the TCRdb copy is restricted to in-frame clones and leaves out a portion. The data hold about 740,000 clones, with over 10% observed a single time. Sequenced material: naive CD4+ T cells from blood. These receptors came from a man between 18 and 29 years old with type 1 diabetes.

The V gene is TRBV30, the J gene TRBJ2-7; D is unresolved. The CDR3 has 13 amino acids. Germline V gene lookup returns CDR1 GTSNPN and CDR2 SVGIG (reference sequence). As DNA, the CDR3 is TGTGCAGGGTCATCGGGCGCAACCTACGAGCAGTACTTC. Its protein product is CAGSSGATYEQYF. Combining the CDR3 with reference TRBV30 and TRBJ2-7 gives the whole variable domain SQTIHQWPATLVQPVGSPLSLECTVEGTSNPNLYWYRQAAGRGLQLLFYSVGIGQISSEVPQNLSASRPQDRQFILSSKKLLLSDSGFYLCAGSSGATYEQYFGPGTRLTVT.

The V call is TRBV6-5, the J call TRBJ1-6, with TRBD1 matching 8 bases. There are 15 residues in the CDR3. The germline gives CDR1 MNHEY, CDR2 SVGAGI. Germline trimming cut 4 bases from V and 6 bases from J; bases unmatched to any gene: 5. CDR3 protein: CASSSQGVGNSPLHF. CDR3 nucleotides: TGTGCCAGCAGTTCACAGGGGGTGGGTAATTCACCCCTCCACTTT.

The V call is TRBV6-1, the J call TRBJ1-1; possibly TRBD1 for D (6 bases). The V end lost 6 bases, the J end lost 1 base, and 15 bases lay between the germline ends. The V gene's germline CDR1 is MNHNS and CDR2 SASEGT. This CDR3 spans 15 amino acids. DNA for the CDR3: TGTGCCAGCAGAGGCACAGGGTTACCGAACACTGAAGCTTTCTTT. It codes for CASRGTGLPNTEAFF.

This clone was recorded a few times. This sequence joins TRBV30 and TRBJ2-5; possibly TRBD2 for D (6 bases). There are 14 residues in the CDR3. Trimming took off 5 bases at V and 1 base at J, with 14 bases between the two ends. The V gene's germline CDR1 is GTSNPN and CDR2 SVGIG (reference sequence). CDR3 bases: TGTGCCTGGTGTTTTTCCGGGGGCCAAGAGACCCAGTACTTC. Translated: CAWCFSGGQETQYF. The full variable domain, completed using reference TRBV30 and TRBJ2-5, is SQTIHQWPATLVQPVGSPLSLECTVEGTSNPNLYWYRQAAGRGLQLLFYSVGIGQISSEVPQNLSASRPQDRQFILSSKKLLLSDSGFYLCAWCFSGGQETQYFGPGTRLLVL.

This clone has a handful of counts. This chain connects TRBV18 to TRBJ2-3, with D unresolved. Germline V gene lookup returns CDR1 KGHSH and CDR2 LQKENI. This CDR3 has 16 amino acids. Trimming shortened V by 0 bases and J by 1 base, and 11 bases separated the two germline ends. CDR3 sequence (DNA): TGTGCCAGCTCACCACCGAGCTTGCAGGGCACAGATACGCAGTATTTT. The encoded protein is CASSPPSLQGTDTQYF.

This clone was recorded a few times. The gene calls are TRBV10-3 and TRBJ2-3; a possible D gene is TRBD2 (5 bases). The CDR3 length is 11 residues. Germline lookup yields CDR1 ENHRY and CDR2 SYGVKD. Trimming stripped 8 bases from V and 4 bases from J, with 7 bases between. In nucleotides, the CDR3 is TGTGCCATCGGGGAGCCAGATACGCAGTATTTT. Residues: CAIGEPDTQYF.

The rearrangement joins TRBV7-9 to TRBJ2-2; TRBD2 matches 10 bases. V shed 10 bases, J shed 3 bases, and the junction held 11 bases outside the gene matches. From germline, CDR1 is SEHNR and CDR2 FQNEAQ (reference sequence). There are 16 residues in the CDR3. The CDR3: CAIVAGGALDTGELFF. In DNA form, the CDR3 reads TGTGCCATTGTAGCGGGGGGCGCATTGGACACCGGGGAGCTGTTTTTT. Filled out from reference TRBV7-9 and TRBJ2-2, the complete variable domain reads DTGVSQNPRHKITKRGQNVTFRCDPISEHNRLYWYRQTLGQGPEFLTYFQNEAQLEKSRLLSDRFSAERPKGSFSTLEIQRTEQGDSAMYLCAIVAGGALDTGELFFGEGSRLTVL.

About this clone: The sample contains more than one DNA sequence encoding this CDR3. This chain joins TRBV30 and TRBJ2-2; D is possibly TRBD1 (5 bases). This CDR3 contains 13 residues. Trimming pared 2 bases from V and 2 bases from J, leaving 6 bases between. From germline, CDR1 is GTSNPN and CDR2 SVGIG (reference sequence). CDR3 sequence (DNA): TGTGCCTGGAGTACAGGCAACACCGGGGAGCTGTTTTTT. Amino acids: CAWSTGNTGELFF.

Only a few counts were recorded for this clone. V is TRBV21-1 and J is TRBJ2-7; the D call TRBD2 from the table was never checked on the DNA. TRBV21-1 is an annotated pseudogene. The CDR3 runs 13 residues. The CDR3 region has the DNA TGTGCCAGCAGCAAGCTGCAGGAGGTCGAGCAGTACTTC. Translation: CASSKLQEVEQYF.

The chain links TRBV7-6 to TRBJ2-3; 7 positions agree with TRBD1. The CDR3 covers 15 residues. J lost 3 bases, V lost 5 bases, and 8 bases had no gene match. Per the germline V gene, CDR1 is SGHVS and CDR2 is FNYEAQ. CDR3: CASSPGQPGTDTQYF. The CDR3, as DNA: TGTGCCAGCAGCCCGGGACAGCCCGGGACAGATACGCAGTATTTT. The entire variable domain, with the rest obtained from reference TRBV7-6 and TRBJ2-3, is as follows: GAGVSQSPRYKVTKRGQDVALRCDPISGHVSLYWYRQALGQGPEFLTYFNYEAQQDKSGLPNDRFSAERPEGSISTLTIQRTEQRDSAMYRCASSPGQPGTDTQYFGPGTRLTVL.

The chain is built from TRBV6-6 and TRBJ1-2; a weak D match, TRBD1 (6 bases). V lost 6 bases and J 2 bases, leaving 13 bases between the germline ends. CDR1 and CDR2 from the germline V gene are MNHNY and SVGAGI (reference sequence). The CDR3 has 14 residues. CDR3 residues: CASSNGQQNYGYTF. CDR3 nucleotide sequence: TGTGCCAGCAGCAATGGACAGCAGAACTATGGCTACACCTTC.

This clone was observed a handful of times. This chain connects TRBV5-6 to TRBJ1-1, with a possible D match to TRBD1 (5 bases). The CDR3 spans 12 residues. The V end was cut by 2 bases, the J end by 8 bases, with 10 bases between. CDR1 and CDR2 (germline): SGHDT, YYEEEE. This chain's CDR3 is CASSLRGPEAFF. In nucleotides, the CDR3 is TGTGCCAGCAGCTTAAGGGGACCCGAAGCTTTCTTT.

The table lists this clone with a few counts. CDR3 nucleotide sequence: TGTGCCAGCAGCTTAGCGGAGACAGGGCGGGATGAGCAGTTCTTC. Residues: CASSLAETGRDEQFF. The J gene is TRBJ2-1, the V gene TRBV7-9; 7 nucleotides agree with TRBD1. The CDR3 loop spans 15 amino acids. V shed 0 bases, J shed 8 bases, and the junction held 7 bases outside the gene matches. Germline V gives CDR1 SEHNR, CDR2 FQNEAQ (reference sequence).

CDR3 coding DNA: TGTGCCAGCAGCTTGGTGGAGCGCTGGAACACCGGGGAGCTGTTTTTT. This codes for CASSLVERWNTGELFF. V gene TRBV5-4 combines with J gene TRBJ2-2; D remains ambiguous. This CDR3 contains 16 residues. V was cut by 0 bases and J by 1 base, with 10 bases left in between. Germline loops: CDR1 SGHNT, CDR2 YYREEE (reference sequence).

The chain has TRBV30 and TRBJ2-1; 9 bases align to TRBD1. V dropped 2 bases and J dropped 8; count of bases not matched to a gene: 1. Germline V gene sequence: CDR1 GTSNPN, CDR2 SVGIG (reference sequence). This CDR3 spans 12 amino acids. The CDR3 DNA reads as TGTGCCTGGAGTAGGGACAGGGATGAGCAGTTCTTC. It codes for CAWSRDRDEQFF.

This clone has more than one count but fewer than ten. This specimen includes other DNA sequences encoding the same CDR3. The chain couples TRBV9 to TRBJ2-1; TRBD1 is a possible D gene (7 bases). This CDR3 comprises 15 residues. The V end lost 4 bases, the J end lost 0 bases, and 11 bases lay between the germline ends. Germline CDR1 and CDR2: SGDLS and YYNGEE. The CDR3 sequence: CASSLRDSSYNEQFF. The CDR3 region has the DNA TGTGCCAGCAGCTTGCGGGACAGCTCCTACAATGAGCAGTTCTTC.

As DNA, the CDR3 is TGTGCCAGCAGTTACTCGGCCGGACAGGGCTCCTACGAGCAGTACTTC. This sequence encodes CASSYSAGQGSYEQYF. V usage is TRBV6-5 and J usage is TRBJ2-7; TRBD1 aligns across 8 bases. CDR1 and CDR2 from the germline V gene are MNHEY and SVGAGI. The trim removed 0 bases at V and 0 bases at J, leaving 4 bases unmatched. This CDR3 contains 16 residues.

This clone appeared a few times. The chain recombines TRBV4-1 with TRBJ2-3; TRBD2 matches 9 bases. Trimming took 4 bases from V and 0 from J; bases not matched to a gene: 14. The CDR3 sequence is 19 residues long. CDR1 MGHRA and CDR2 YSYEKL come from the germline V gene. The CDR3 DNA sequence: TGCGCCAGCAGCCCTGACCGACTAGCGGCCTACCTCAGCACAGATACGCAGTATTTT. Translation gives CASSPDRLAAYLSTDTQYF.

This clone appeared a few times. CDR3 region: CASSPTPGSGNTIYF. CDR3 bases: TGCGCCAGCAGCCCAACCCCAGGGTCTGGAAACACCATATATTTT. The rearrangement joins TRBV5-1 to TRBJ1-3, with D perhaps TRBD1 (5 bases). CDR1 is SGHRS, CDR2 YFSETQ, per germline. The CDR3 covers 15 residues. Trimming cost V 4 bases and J 1 base, with 12 bases left between them.

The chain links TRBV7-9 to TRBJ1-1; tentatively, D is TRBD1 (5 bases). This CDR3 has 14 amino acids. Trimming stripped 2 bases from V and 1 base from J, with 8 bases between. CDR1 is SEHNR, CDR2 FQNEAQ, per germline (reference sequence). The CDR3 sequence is CASSLSGGNTEAFF. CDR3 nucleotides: TGTGCCAGCAGCTTAAGTGGGGGGAACACTGAAGCTTTCTTT.

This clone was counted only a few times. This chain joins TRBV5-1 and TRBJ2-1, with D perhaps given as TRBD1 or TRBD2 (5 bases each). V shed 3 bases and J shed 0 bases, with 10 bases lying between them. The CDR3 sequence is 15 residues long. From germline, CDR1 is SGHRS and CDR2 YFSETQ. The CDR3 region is CASSSGTFSYNEQFF. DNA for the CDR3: TGCGCCAGCAGCTCCGGGACGTTCTCCTACAATGAGCAGTTCTTC.

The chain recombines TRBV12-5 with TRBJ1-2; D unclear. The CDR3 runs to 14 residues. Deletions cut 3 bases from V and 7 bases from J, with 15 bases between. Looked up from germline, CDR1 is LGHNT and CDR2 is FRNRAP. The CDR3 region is CASGLDTSRGGYTF. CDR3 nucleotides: TGTGCTAGTGGTTTAGATACGAGCCGAGGTGGCTACACCTTC. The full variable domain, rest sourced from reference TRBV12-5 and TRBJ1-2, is DARVTQTPRHKVTEMGQEVTMRCQPILGHNTVFWYRQTMMQGLELLAYFRNRAPLDDSGMPKDRFSAEMPDATLATLKIQPSEPRDSAVYFCASGLDTSRGGYTFGSGTRLTVV.

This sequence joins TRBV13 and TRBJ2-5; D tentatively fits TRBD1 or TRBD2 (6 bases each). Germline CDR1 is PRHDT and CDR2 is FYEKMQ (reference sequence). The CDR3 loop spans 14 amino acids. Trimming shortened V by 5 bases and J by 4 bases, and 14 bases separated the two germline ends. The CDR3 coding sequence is TGTGCCAGCAGCCTGATGGAGGGGGTAGAGACCCAGTACTTC. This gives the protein CASSLMEGVETQYF. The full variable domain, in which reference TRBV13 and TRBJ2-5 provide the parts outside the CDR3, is AAGVIQSPRHLIKEKRETATLKCYPIPRHDTVYWYQQGPGQDPQFLISFYEKMQSDKGSIPDRFSAQQFSDYHSELNMSSLELGDSALYFCASSLMEGVETQYFGPGTRLLVL.

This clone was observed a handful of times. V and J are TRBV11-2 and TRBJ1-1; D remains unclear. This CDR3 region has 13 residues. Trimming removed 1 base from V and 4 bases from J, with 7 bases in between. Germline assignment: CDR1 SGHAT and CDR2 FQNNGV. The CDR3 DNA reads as TGTGCCAGCAGCTTAGGGGTTGGCACTGAAGCTTTCTTT. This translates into CASSLGVGTEAFF.

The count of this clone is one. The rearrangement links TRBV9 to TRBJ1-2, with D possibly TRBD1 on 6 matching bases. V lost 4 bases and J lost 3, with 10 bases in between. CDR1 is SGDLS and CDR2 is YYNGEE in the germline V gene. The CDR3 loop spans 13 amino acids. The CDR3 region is CASSPRQDYGYTF. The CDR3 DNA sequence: TGTGCCAGCAGCCCTCGACAGGACTATGGCTACACCTTC.

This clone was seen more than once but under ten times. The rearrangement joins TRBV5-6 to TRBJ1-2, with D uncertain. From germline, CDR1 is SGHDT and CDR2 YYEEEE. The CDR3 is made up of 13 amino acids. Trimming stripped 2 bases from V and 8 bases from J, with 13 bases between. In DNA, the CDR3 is TGTGCCAGCAGCTTCGAGGGAGTGGAGGGCTACACCTTC. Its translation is CASSFEGVEGYTF.

CDR3 sequence (DNA): TGTGCCAGCAGTATTACAGGCTACGAGCAGTACTTC. This encodes CASSITGYEQYF. The rearrangement uses TRBV6-5 and TRBJ2-7, with D possibly TRBD1 on 5 matching bases. Germline CDR1 is MNHEY and CDR2 is SVGAGI. Trimming pared 5 bases from V and 3 bases from J, leaving 8 bases between. This CDR3 spans 12 amino acids.

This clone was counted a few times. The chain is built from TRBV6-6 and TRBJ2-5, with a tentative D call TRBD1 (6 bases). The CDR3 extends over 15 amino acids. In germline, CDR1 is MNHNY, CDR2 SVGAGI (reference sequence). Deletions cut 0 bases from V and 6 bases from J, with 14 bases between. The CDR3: CASSYSRQAEKTQYF. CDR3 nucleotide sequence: TGTGCCAGCAGTTACTCGAGACAGGCCGAGAAGACCCAGTACTTC.

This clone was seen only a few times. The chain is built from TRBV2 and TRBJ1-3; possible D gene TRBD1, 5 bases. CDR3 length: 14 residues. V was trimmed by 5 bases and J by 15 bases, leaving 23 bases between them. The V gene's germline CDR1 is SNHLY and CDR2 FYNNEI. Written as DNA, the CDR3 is TGTGCCAGCAGTCAACTAGGGGTCCCGGGGCGAAGATATTTT. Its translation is CASSQLGVPGRRYF.

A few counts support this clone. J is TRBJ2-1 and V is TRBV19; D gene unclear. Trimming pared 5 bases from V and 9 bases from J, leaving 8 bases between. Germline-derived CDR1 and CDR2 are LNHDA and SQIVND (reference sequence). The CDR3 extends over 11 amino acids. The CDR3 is CASSEHVEQFF. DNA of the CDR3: TGTGCCAGTAGTGAACACGTTGAGCAGTTCTTC.